These T cell receptor beta chains were read from a single sample in a study of T cell responses to AZD1222 COVID-19 vaccine. The table came from immunoSEQ multiplex PCR; TCRdb's copy has only in-frame clones and leaves some out. Here the sample spans more than 85,000 clones, less than 85% being singletons. The sequenced sample was peripheral blood, obtained 28 days after the second AZD1222 dose. Every receptor here comes from an adult who received the AZD1222 COVID-19 vaccine. CDR3s include the opening cysteine and the closing phenylalanine or tryptophan. A D gene is named only where the DNA matches it firmly. A clone size is listed for some rows: how often the clone was seen (once, few, many), or a class if it is expanded.

. . TRBJ2-2 TRBV4-3 TGCGCCAGCAGCCATGGGGGCCAAAGCCAAACCGGGGAGCTGTTTTTT CASSHGGQSQTGELFF
. TRBD1 TRBJ1-1 TRBV6-6 TGTGCCAGCATTCGATCCGGGACAGGGGGGAGGCTGAACACTGAAGCTTTCTTT CASIRSGTGGRLNTEAFF
once . TRBJ1-1 TRBV6-1 TGTGCCAGCGACCAAGACTTCTCTGAAGCTTTCTTT CASDQDFSEAFF
. TRBD2 TRBJ2-3 TRBV16 TGTGCCAGCAGCGCAACGGGACTAGCGGGGACAGATACGCAGTATTTT CASSATGLAGTDTQYF
. . TRBJ1-2 TRBV2 TGTGCCAGCAGTGCACTGTCCTATGGCTACACCTTC CASSALSYGYTF
. . TRBJ2-3 TRBV9 TGTGCCAGCAGCGTAGCGGGGGATACGCAGTATTTT CASSVAGDTQYF
. . TRBJ1-1 TRBV6-2/TRBV6-3 TGTGCCAGCAGTTACACTGGGACTGGGGGAGCGATCACTGAAGCTTTCTTT CASSYTGTGGAITEAFF
. . TRBJ2-7 TRBV10-3 TGTGCTGAAAATGAGCAGGGACTGATGTACGAGCAGTACTTC CAENEQGLMYEQYF
once . TRBJ1-5 TRBV3-1/TRBV3-2 TGTGCCAGCAGCCACTCGCCGGGAGGCGGACCCGTATATAGCAATCAGCCCCAGCATTTT CASSHSPGGGPVYSNQPQHF
. TRBD1 TRBJ1-4 TRBV11-2 TGTGCCAGCAGCCTATACAGACAGGGGTGGGGTGAAAAACTGTTTTTT CASSLYRQGWGEKLFF
. . TRBJ1-2 TRBV9 TGTGCCAGCAGCCACGGAGTGGAGGGCACCGTTGAGGTTTATGGCTACACCTTC CASSHGVEGTVEVYGYTF
. . TRBJ2-6 TRBV6-5 TGTGCCAGCAGTTACCGAGGGCTTACTGGGGCCAACGTCCTGACTTTC CASSYRGLTGANVLTF
few . TRBJ1-2 TRBV6-5 TGTGCCAGCTCACCCGACTCCGTATATGGCTACACCTTC CASSPDSVYGYTF
. . TRBJ2-7 TRBV15 TGTGCCACCAGCAGAGATCTCGGCTCCTACGAGCAGTACTTC CATSRDLGSYEQYF
once . TRBJ1-5 TRBV27 TGTGCCAGCAGTTTAGCAGTTAGCAATCAGCCCCAGCATTTT CASSLAVSNQPQHF
. . TRBJ1-1 TRBV6-5 TGTGCCAGCAGTTACTCACTGGGAGCCACTGAAGCTTTCTTT CASSYSLGATEAFF
. TRBD2 TRBJ2-1 TRBV3-1/TRBV3-2 TGTGCCAGCAGCCGAACTAGCGGGAGGTCCTACAATGAGCAGTTCTTC CASSRTSGRSYNEQFF
. . TRBJ1-1 TRBV3-1/TRBV3-2 TGTGCCAGCAGCCAAGATTACGAGCTACCGAACACTGAAGCTTTCTTT CASSQDYELPNTEAFF
. . TRBJ1-1 TRBV11-2 TGTGCCAGCAGCGTTTTGGGGGCGAACACTGAAGCTTTCTTT CASSVLGANTEAFF
. TRBD1 TRBJ1-1 TRBV29-1 TGCAGCGGATTAGGGACAGGGGGTTTTGAAGCTTTCTTT CSGLGTGGFEAFF
. . TRBJ1-1 TRBV7-9 TGTGCCAGCAGTCAAGGAGTGAACACTGAAGCTTTCTTT CASSQGVNTEAFF
. TRBD2 TRBJ2-5 TRBV6-1 TGTGCCAGCAGTGGACTAGCGGGCCTAACCCAAGAGACCCAGTACTTC CASSGLAGLTQETQYF
. . TRBJ1-1 TRBV19 TGTGCCAGTACCCCACGGCCCTCGAACACTGAAGCTTTCTTT CASTPRPSNTEAFF
. TRBD2 TRBJ2-5 TRBV9 TGTGCCAGCAGCCCGCGGGGGGCGGGAGGGGAGACCCAGTACTTC CASSPRGAGGETQYF
. . TRBJ1-1 TRBV4-2 TGTGCCAGCAGCCAAGAGTACGTAAGCACTGAAGCTTTCTTT CASSQEYVSTEAFF
few . TRBJ1-1 TRBV18 TGTGCCAGCTCACCACCGAGGGGTAAGGCCACTGAAGCTTTCTTT CASSPPRGKATEAFF
. TRBD2 TRBJ2-1 TRBV2 TGTGCCAGCCCCAGCGGGGGGGCCCACAATGAGCAGTTCTTC CASPSGGAHNEQFF
. . TRBJ1-1 TRBV5-4 TGTGCCAGCAGTCTGGGGGGGGAGGTTCAAGAAGCTTTCTTT CASSLGGEVQEAFF
. . TRBJ1-2 TRBV7-6 TGTGCCAGCAGCTTTGGCAGGGGAAATAATTTATCGGGTGGCTACACCTTC CASSFGRGNNLSGGYTF
. . TRBJ2-5 TRBV7-8 TGTGCCAGCAGCTTACACGGAATTCGAGAGACCCAGTACTTC CASSLHGIRETQYF
few . TRBJ2-2 TRBV7-3 TGTGCCAGCAACGTGGGGGGCCTCGGTAACACCGGGGAGCTGTTTTTT CASNVGGLGNTGELFF
. . TRBJ1-1 TRBV5-1 TGCGCCAGCAGCTTGAGGACCGCCGGGAACACTGAAGCTTTCTTT CASSLRTAGNTEAFF
. TRBD2 TRBJ2-1 TRBV24-1 TGTGCCACCAGTGATAGACTAGCGGGGGTCAATGAGCAGTTCTTC CATSDRLAGVNEQFF
once . TRBJ1-5 TRBV4-1 TGCGCCAGCAGCCAGGGAACCAGTAATCAGCCCCAGCATTTT CASSQGTSNQPQHF
. . TRBJ2-7 TRBV30 TGTGCCTGGGGTAGACTTTACGAGCAGTACTTC CAWGRLYEQYF